The 27 T cell receptor beta chains in this list originate from one sample, sequenced in a study of blood T cell repertoires in COVID-19. Sequencing was performed with immunoSEQ multiplex PCR; in TCRdb, only in-frame clones are kept and a portion is missing. In the table there are more than 150,000 clones, approximately 90% of which are singletons. The sequenced sample consisted of peripheral blood. The source of these receptors is a man between 65 and 80 years old with active or convalescent COVID-19.

CDR3 DNA sequence: TGTGCCAGCAGTCCCCCGGGACAGGGAGTGAACACTGAAGCTTTCTTT. It translates to CASSPPGQGVNTEAFF. V and J are TRBV28 and TRBJ1-1, with TRBD1 matching 9 bases. V lost 5 bases, J lost 0 bases, and 7 bases stayed unmatched. The CDR3 consists of 16 residues. CDR1 and CDR2 (germline): MDHEN, SYDVKM.

The chain employs TRBV2 and TRBJ2-3, with 7 positions matching TRBD2. This CDR3 region has 14 residues. Per germline, CDR1 SNHLY and CDR2 FYNNEI. V trimming: 7 bases; J trimming: 5 bases; junction bases outside the gene matches: 9. The CDR3 here is CASNPGLHLDTQYF. CDR3 nucleotide sequence: TGTGCCAGCAATCCGGGACTACATTTAGATACGCAGTATTTT.

The rearrangement uses TRBV7-8 and TRBJ2-5, with a weak D call TRBD2 (5 bases). The ends were cut back, 5 bases at V and 7 bases at J, with 11 bases in the middle. This CDR3 has 12 residues. Germline V gene data show CDR1 as SGHVS and CDR2 as FQNEAQ. The CDR3 sequence: CASSPGWGTQYF. The CDR3, as DNA: TGTGCCAGCAGCCCGGGATGGGGGACCCAGTACTTC.

This clone occurred once. The chain joins TRBV3-1 (or the pseudogene TRBV3-2) to TRBJ2-1; 8 bases are a match to TRBD2. Germline values: CDR1 LGHDT, CDR2 YNNKEL (reference sequence). This CDR3 contains 13 residues. The V gene end was trimmed by 4 bases and the J gene end by 10 bases; junction bases not matched to a gene: 6. The CDR3 DNA reads as TGTGCCAGCAGCCTAGCCGGGACTAGGGAGCAGTTCTTC. Amino acids: CASSLAGTREQFF.

The chain is built from TRBV7-2 and TRBJ2-1, with a tentative D call TRBD1 (5 bases). CDR3 size: 13 residues. Looked up from germline, CDR1 is SGHTA and CDR2 is FQGNSA. Trimming cost V 2 bases and J 9 bases, with 11 bases left between them. The CDR3: CASSLRQIIEQFF. Written as DNA, the CDR3 is TGTGCCAGCAGCTTAAGACAGATCATTGAGCAGTTCTTC.

This clone came up once. The chain combines TRBV7-2 with TRBJ2-2; TRBD2 matches 8 bases. Germline values: CDR1 SGHTA, CDR2 FQGNSA. Germline trimming cut 5 bases from V and 5 bases from J; bases unmatched to any gene: 13. The CDR3 totals 17 residues. The CDR3 spells CASSPNRGGLKTGELFF. CDR3 DNA sequence: TGTGCCAGCAGCCCCAATCGGGGGGGTTTGAAAACCGGGGAGCTGTTTTTT.

The chain has TRBV5-1 and TRBJ2-5, with 8 bases matching TRBD1. The trim removed 0 bases at V and 5 bases at J, leaving 6 bases unmatched. Germline V CDR1 and CDR2: SGHRS, YFSETQ. The CDR3 totals 15 residues. The CDR3 nucleotides are TGCGCCAGCAGCTTGGCGCAGGGGGCTATGGAGACCCAGTACTTC. Translation gives CASSLAQGAMETQYF.

This clone has only a few counts. CDR3 sequence: CSVGLGPGELFF. CDR3 DNA: TGCAGCGTTGGGCTTGGCCCCGGGGAGCTGTTTTTT. The V call is TRBV29-1, the J call TRBJ2-2; D ambiguous. CDR3 length equals 12 residues. Germline V CDR1 and CDR2: SQVTM, ANQGSEA. V shed 4 bases and J shed 6 bases, with 9 bases lying between them.

This clone was counted once. V gene TRBV10-3 combines with J gene TRBJ1-2; 8 bases map to TRBD1. Germline CDR1 ENHRY, CDR2 SYGVKD. V lost 10 bases and J lost 4; bases outside the gene matches: 8. This CDR3 comprises 13 residues. The CDR3, as DNA: TGTGCCACCGCAGGGGGCGCGGGCTATGGCTACACCTTC. The encoded protein is CATAGGAGYGYTF.

The rearrangement joins TRBV10-3 to TRBJ2-2; 7 nucleotides agree with TRBD2. The CDR3 is made up of 15 amino acids. The junction had 4 bases not matched to a gene; V was cut back by 2 bases and J by 4 bases. CDR1 is ENHRY and CDR2 is SYGVKD in the germline V gene. CDR3 loop: CAISEGGTTTGELFF. The CDR3 nucleotides read TGTGCCATCAGTGAGGGAGGGACTACCACCGGGGAGCTGTTTTTT.

V and J are TRBV7-8 and TRBJ2-2, with 8 bases that match TRBD1. The germline V gene has CDR1 SGHVS and CDR2 FQNEAQ. J gave up 4 bases and V 5 bases, and 3 bases lay outside the gene matches. CDR3 size: 14 residues. The chain's CDR3 is CASSPTGVTGELFF. DNA for the CDR3: TGTGCCAGCAGCCCGACAGGGGTCACCGGGGAGCTGTTTTTT.

The chain combines TRBV23-1 with TRBJ1-2, with a tentative D call TRBD1 (5 bases). TRBV23-1 is classed as an ORF, of uncertain function. The CDR3 contains 18 residues. V gave up 1 base and J gave up 5 bases, with 23 bases separating them. The chain's CDR3 is CASSQFGNGGWILYGYTF. The CDR3 nucleotides read TGCGCCAGCAGTCAATTCGGGAATGGGGGGTGGATTCTTTATGGCTACACCTTC.

This clone has a single count. V usage is TRBV6-2 or TRBV6-3 and J usage is TRBJ1-1; D remains unclear. This CDR3 is built from 13 residues. CDR1 MNHEY and CDR2 SVGEGT come from the germline V gene. Trimming cost V 2 bases and J 0 bases, with 4 bases left between them. The CDR3, as DNA: TGTGCCAGCAGTTACCAGATGAACACTGAAGCTTTCTTT. As protein: CASSYQMNTEAFF.

The chain couples TRBV7-2 to TRBJ1-3; D ambiguous. CDR1 is SGHTA, CDR2 FQGNSA, per germline. Trimming stripped 2 bases from V and 5 bases from J, with 7 bases between. This CDR3 comprises 13 residues. CDR3 bases: TGTGCCAGCAGCTTACATCAGAGAAACACCATATATTTT. Protein product: CASSLHQRNTIYF.

The gene calls are TRBV2 and TRBJ2-7; 10 nucleotides agree with TRBD1. The V segment lost 5 bases and the J segment 4 bases; nucleotides outside the gene matches: 5. Germline V gives CDR1 SNHLY, CDR2 FYNNEI. The CDR3 length is 14 residues. The CDR3 spells CASSRQGAMYEQYF. CDR3 in DNA: TGTGCCAGCAGTCGACAGGGGGCGATGTACGAGCAGTACTTC.

The rearrangement uses TRBV7-6 and TRBJ2-1; TRBD2 matches at 10 bases. The V and J ends lost 5 bases and 0 bases, in that order; junction bases with no gene match: 4. The germline V gene has CDR1 SGHVS and CDR2 FNYEAQ. CDR3 size: 16 residues. The CDR3 coding sequence is TGTGCCAGCAGCCCGCTAGCGGGAGCCTCCTACAATGAGCAGTTCTTC. Its translation: CASSPLAGASYNEQFF.

The rearrangement links TRBV2 to TRBJ2-3; weak D call: TRBD1 (6 bases). This CDR3 is built from 12 residues. Germline assignment: CDR1 SNHLY and CDR2 FYNNEI. V lost 7 bases to trimming and J lost 4 bases, with 9 bases between them. The CDR3 region is CASISGADTQYF. The CDR3 DNA reads TGTGCCAGCATCTCAGGGGCAGATACGCAGTATTTT.

This chain joins TRBV7-2 and TRBJ1-4, with D tentatively TRBD1 (5 bases). The CDR3 is made up of 16 amino acids. The V gene lost 1 base and the J gene lost 8 bases, with 17 bases spanning the gap. The V gene's germline CDR1 is SGHTA and CDR2 FQGNSA. The CDR3 is CASSLVAGINYEKLFF. The CDR3 DNA follows: TGTGCCAGCAGCTTAGTTGCAGGGATTAATTACGAAAAACTGTTTTTT.

The chain is built from TRBV12-3 or TRBV12-4 and TRBJ2-5, with D possibly TRBD2 on 6 matching bases. Trimming took 7 bases from V and 5 from J, leaving 14 bases between them. This CDR3 is 13 amino acids long. As DNA, the CDR3 is TGTGCCAGCACGCTTATGGGGAGGGAGACCCAGTACTTC. Protein sequence: CASTLMGRETQYF.

The J gene is TRBJ2-5, the V gene TRBV3-1 (or the pseudogene TRBV3-2); D not resolved. The V and J ends lost 1 base and 4 bases respectively, with 4 bases between them. The CDR3 totals 12 residues. The V gene's germline CDR1 is LGHDT and CDR2 YNNKEL (reference sequence). CDR3 in amino acids: CASSQVAETQYF. CDR3 coding DNA: TGTGCCAGCAGCCAAGTGGCAGAGACCCAGTACTTC.

The rearrangement links TRBV7-2 to TRBJ2-4, with 10 bases aligning to TRBD2. The CDR3 runs to 15 residues. The germline V gene has CDR1 SGHTA and CDR2 FQGNSA. V lost 1 base to trimming and J lost 9 bases; unmatched junction nucleotides: 6. The CDR3: CASSLEASGSGIQYF. CDR3 in DNA: TGTGCCAGCAGCTTAGAGGCTAGCGGGAGCGGCATTCAGTACTTC.

V gene TRBV4-1 combines with J gene TRBJ1-2, with D perhaps TRBD1 (6 bases). The CDR3 extends over 14 amino acids. Germline CDR1 reads MGHRA; CDR2 reads YSYEKL. V was shortened by 4 bases and J by 8 bases, with 17 bases between the two germline ends. The CDR3 DNA reads as TGCGCCAGCAGCCCCGGACAGCGAACCTACGGCTACACCTTC. Translated, it gives CASSPGQRTYGYTF.

V and J are TRBV6-4 and TRBJ2-1; possible D gene TRBD1, 6 bases. CDR1 MRHNA and CDR2 SNTAGT come from the germline V gene. The V end lost 6 bases, the J end lost 5 bases, and 17 bases lay between the germline ends. This CDR3 is built from 15 residues. The CDR3 region is CASRQWDKGDNEQFF. CDR3 nucleotides: TGTGCCAGCAGACAATGGGACAAGGGGGACAATGAGCAGTTCTTC.

The chain links TRBV30 to TRBJ2-2; the match to TRBD2 covers 8 bases. The CDR3 contains 15 residues. Germline V CDR1 and CDR2: GTSNPN, SVGIG (reference sequence). Trimming at V came to 4 bases and at J to 10 bases, leaving 14 bases not matched to a gene. CDR3 bases: TGTGCCTGGACCGACCGACCGGGACTAGTGCAGGAGCTGTTTTTT. Protein: CAWTDRPGLVQELFF.

The chain carries TRBV5-4 and TRBJ2-3; TRBD2 matches 9 bases. The length of the CDR3 is 15 residues. Germline V gives CDR1 SGHNT, CDR2 YYREEE (reference sequence). The ends lost 0 bases at V and 2 bases at J; junction bases unmatched: 1. For the CDR3, the DNA is TGTGCCAGCAGCTTGGTAGCGGGGGCCACAGATACGCAGTATTTT. This sequence encodes CASSLVAGATDTQYF.

The rearrangement joins TRBV19 to TRBJ1-1; no clear D. This CDR3 has 12 residues. CDR1 is LNHDA, CDR2 SQIVND, per germline (reference sequence). Deletions cut 7 bases from V and 4 bases from J, with 10 bases between. The CDR3 protein is CASKRGTTEAFF. The DNA for the CDR3 is TGTGCCAGTAAACGGGGAACCACTGAAGCTTTCTTT.

The V call is TRBV7-9, the J call TRBJ1-6; D gene ambiguous. The CDR3 runs 13 residues. CDR1 is SEHNR and CDR2 is FQNEAQ in the germline V gene (reference sequence). The V end was cut by 4 bases, the J end by 7 bases, with 8 bases between. The CDR3 sequence: CASSSSRNSPLHF. The CDR3 bases are TGTGCCAGCAGCTCTTCCAGGAATTCACCCCTCCACTTT.